This TCR beta chain is drawn from a study of shared clonotypes between healthy human individuals. The germline CDR1 and CDR2 sequences are ENHRY and SYGVKD. With 10 bases clipped from V and 4 bases from J, the junction kept 6 bases outside the gene matches. The CDR3 loop spans 13 amino acids. This table comes from immunoSEQ multiplex PCR, and its TCRdb copy is limited to in-frame clones, with some not included. The repertoire holds about 1 million clones, with more than 60% as singletons. The sample taken for sequencing was memory CD4+ T cells sorted from blood. Sample subset: CD45RA-negative fraction. The receptor comes from a man in his late teens or twenties in good health. V and J are TRBV10-3 and TRBJ1-5; 8 nucleotides align to TRBD1. This chain's CDR3 is CATGTGENQPQHF. CDR3 nucleotide sequence: TGTGCCACCGGGACAGGAGAAAATCAGCCCCAGCATTTT.